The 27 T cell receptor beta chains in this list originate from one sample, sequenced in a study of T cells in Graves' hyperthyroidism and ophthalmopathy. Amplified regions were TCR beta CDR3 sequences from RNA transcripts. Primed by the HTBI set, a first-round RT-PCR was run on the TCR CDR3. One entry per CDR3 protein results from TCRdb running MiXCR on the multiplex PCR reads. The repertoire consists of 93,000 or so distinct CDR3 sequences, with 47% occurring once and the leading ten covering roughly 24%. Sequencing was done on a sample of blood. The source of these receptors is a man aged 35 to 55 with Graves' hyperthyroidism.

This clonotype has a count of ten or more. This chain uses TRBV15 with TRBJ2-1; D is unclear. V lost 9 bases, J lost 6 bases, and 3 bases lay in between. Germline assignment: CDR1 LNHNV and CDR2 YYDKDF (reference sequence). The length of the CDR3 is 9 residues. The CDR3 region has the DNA TGTGCCACTTCCAATGAGCAGTTCTTC. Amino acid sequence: CATSNEQFF.

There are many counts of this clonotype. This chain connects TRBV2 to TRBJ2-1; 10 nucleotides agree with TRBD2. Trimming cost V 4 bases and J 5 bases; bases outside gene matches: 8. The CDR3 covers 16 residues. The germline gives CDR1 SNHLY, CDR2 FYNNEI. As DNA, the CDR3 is TGTGCCAGCAGTGCATTAGCGGGAGGTGGCAACAATGAGCAGTTCTTC. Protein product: CASSALAGGGNNEQFF.

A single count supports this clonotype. In DNA form, the CDR3 reads TGCAGTGCCAAGGGAATGTCCCAAGAGACCCAGTACTTC. This sequence encodes CSAKGMSQETQYF. V gene TRBV20-1 combines with J gene TRBJ2-5; D is ambiguous. Germline V lookup: CDR1 DFQATT, CDR2 SNEGSKA (reference sequence). Trimming took 6 bases from V and 1 from J, leaving 12 bases between them. The CDR3 spans 13 residues.

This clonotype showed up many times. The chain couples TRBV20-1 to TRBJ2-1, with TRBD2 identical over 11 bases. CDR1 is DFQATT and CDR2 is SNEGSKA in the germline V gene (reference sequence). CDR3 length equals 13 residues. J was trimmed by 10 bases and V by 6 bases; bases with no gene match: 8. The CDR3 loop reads CSAVLAGVGEQFF. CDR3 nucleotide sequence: TGCAGTGCCGTACTAGCGGGAGTGGGCGAGCAGTTCTTC.

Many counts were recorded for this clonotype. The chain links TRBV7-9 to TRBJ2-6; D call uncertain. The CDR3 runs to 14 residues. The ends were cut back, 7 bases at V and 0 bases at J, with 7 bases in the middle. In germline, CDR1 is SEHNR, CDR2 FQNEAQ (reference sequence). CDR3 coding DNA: TGTGCCAGCAATGTAGGCTCTGGGGCCAACGTCCTGACTTTC. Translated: CASNVGSGANVLTF.

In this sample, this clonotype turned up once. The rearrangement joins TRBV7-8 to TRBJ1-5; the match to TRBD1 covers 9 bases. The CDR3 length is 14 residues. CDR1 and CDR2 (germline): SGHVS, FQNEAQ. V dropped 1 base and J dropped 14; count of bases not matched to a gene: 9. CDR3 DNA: TGTGCCAGCAGCTTAGAACAGGGGGCGAAGTACGAGCATTTT. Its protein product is CASSLEQGAKYEHF.

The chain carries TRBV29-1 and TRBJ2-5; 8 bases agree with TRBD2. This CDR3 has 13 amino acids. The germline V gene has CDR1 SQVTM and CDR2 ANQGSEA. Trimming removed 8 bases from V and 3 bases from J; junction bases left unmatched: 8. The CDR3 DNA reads TGCAGCAGCTTGAGTAGCGGGAAAGAGACCCAGTACTTC. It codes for CSSLSSGKETQYF.

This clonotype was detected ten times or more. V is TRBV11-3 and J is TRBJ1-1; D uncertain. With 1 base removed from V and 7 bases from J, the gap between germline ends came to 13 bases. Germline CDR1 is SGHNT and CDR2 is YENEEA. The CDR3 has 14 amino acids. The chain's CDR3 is CASSLGGGPYEAFF. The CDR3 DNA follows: TGTGCCAGCAGCTTAGGTGGCGGTCCCTATGAAGCTTTCTTT.

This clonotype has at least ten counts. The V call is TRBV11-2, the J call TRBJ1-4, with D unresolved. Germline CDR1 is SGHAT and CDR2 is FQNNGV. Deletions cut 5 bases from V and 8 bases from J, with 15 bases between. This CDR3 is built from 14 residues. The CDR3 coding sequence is TGTGCCAGCAGCCCTAGTGATTTAGGCGAAAAACTGTTTTTT. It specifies CASSPSDLGEKLFF.

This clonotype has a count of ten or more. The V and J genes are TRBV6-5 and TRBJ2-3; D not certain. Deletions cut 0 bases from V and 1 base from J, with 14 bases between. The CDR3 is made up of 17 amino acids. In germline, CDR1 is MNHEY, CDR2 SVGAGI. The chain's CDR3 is CASSYSRYAAGTDTQYF. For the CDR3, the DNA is TGTGCCAGCAGTTACTCGAGATACGCGGCGGGCACAGATACGCAGTATTTT.

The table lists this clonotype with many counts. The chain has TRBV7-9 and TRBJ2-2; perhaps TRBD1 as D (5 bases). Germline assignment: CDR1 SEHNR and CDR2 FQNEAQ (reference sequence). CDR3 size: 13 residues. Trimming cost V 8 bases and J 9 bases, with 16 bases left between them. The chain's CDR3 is CASPLGWGRELFF. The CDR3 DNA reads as TGTGCCAGCCCCTTAGGGTGGGGCCGGGAGCTGTTTTTT.

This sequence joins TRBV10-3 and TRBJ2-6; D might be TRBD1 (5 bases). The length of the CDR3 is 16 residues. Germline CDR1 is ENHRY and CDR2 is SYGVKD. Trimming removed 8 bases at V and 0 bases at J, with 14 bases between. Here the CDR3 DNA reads TGTGCCATCGGGCAGGGCCGGAGCTCTGGGGCCAACGTCCTGACTTTC. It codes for CAIGQGRSSGANVLTF.

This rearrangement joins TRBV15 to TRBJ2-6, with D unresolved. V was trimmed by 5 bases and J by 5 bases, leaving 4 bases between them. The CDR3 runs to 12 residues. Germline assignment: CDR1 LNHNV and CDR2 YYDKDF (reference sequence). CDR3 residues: CATSGRANVLTF. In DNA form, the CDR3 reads TGTGCCACCAGCGGCCGGGCCAACGTCCTGACTTTC.

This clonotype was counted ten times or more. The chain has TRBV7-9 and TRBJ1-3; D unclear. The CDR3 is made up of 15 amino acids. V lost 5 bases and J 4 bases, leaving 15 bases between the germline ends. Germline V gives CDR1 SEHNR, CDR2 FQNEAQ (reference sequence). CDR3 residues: CASSPEAVGGNTIYF. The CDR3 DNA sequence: TGTGCCAGCAGCCCAGAAGCGGTGGGCGGAAACACCATATATTTT.

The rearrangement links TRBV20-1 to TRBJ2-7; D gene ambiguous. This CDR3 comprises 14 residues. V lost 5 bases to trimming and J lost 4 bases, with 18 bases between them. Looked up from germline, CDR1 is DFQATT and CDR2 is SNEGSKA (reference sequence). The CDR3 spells CSALSIEASYEQYF. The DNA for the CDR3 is TGCAGTGCTTTAAGCATCGAGGCCTCATACGAGCAGTACTTC.

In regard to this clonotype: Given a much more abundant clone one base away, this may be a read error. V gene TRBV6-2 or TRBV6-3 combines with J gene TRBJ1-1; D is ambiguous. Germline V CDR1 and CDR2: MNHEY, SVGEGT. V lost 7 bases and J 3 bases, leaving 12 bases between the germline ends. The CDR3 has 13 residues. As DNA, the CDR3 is TGTGCCAGCAAGTCGGGGAGTGACACTGAAGCTTTCTTT. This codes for CASKSGSDTEAFF.

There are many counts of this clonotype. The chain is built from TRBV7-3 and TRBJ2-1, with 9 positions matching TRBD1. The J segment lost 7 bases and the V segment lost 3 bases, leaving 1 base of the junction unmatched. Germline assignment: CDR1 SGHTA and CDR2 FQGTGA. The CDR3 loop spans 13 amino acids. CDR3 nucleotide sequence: TGTGCCAGCAGCTTCGGGACAGGGAATGAGCAGTTCTTC. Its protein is CASSFGTGNEQFF.

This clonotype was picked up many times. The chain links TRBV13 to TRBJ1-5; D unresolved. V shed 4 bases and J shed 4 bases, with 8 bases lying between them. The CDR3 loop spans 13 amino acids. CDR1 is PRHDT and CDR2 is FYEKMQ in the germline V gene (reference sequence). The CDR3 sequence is CASSSGVNQPQHF. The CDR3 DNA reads TGTGCCAGCAGCTCGGGAGTGAATCAGCCCCAGCATTTT.

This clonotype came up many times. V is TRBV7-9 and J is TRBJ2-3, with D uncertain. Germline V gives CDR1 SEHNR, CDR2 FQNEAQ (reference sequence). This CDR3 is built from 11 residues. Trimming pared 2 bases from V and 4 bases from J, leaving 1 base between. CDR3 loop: CASSLSDTQYF. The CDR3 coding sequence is TGTGCCAGCAGCTTATCAGATACGCAGTATTTT.

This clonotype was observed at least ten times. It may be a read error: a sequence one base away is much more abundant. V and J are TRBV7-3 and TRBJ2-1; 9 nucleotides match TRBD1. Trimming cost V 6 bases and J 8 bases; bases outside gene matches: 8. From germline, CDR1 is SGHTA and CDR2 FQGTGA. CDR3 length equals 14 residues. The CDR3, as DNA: TGTGCCAGCAGTCCGGGACAGGGTAACGATGAGCAGTTCTTC. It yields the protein CASSPGQGNDEQFF.

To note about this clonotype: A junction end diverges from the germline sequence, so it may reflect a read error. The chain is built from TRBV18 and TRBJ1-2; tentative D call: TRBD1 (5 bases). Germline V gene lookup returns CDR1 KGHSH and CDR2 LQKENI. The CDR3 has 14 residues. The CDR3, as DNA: TGTGCCAGCTCGCCACCGGGGACGGGCTATGGCTACACCTTC. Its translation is CASSPPGTGYGYTF.

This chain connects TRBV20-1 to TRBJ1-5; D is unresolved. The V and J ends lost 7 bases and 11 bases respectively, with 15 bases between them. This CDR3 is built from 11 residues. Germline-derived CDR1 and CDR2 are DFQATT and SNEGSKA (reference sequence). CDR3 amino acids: CSVWEMETQHF. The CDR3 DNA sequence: TGCAGTGTATGGGAGATGGAGACCCAGCATTTT.

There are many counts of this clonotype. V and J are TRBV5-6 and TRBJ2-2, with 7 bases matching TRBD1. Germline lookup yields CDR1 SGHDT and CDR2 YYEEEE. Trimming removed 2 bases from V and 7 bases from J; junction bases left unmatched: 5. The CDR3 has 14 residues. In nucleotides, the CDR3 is TGTGCCAGCAGCTTTAGGGGGCCGGTCGGGGAGCTGTTTTTT. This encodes CASSFRGPVGELFF.

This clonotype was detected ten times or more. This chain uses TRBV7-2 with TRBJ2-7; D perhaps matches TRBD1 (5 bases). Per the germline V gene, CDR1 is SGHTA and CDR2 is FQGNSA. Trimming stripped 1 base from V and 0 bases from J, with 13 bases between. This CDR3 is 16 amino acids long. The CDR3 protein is CASSLESGQFSYEQYF. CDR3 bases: TGTGCCAGCAGCTTAGAGTCAGGGCAATTCTCCTACGAGCAGTACTTC.

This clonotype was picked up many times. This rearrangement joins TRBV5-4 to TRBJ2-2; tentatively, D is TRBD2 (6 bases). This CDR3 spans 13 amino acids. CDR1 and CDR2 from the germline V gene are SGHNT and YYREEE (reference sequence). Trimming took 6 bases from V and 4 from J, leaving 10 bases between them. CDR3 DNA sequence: TGTGCCAGCACCCTGGGGGGCACCGGGGAGCTGTTTTTT. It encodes CASTLGGTGELFF.

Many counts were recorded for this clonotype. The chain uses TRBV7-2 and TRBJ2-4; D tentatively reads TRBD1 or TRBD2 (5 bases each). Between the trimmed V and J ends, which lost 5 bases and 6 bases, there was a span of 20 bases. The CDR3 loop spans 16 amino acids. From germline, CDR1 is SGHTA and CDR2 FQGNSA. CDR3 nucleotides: TGTGCCAGCAGCGGCAGAGGGGCGGTCGAGGGAAACATTCAGTACTTC. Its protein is CASSGRGAVEGNIQYF.

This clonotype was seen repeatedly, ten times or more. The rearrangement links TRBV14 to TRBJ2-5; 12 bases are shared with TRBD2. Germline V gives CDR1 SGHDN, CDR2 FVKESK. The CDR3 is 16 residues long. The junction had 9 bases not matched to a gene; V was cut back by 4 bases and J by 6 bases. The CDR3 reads CASSPRLAGVVKTQYF. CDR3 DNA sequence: TGTGCCAGCAGCCCGAGACTAGCGGGGGTTGTAAAGACCCAGTACTTC.